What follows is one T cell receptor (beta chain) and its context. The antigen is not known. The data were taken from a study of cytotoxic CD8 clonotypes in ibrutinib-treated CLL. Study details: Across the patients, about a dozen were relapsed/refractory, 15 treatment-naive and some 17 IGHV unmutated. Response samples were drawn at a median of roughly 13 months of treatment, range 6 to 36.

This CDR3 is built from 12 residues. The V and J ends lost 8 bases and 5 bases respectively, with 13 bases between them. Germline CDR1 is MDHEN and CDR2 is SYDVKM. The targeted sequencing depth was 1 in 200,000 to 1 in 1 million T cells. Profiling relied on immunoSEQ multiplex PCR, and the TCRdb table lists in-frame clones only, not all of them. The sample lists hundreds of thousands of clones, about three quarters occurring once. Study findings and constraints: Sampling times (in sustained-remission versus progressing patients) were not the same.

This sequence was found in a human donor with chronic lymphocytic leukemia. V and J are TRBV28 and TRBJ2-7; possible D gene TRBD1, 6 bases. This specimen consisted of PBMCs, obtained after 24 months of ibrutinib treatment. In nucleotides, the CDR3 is TGTGCCAGCCAAAGGGGGTGGAACGAGCAGTACTTC. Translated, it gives CASQRGWNEQYF.